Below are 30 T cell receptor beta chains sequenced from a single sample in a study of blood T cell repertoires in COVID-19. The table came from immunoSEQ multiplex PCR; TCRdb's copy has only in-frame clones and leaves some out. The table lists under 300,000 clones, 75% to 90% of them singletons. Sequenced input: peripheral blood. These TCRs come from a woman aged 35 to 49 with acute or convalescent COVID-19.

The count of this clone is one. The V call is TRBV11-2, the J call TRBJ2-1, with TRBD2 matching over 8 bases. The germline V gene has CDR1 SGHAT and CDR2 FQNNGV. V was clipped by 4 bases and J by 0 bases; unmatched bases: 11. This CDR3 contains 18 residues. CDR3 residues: CASSSTVAGGPSYNEQFF. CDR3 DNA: TGTGCCAGCAGCTCTACCGTCGCGGGGGGTCCCTCCTACAATGAGCAGTTCTTC.

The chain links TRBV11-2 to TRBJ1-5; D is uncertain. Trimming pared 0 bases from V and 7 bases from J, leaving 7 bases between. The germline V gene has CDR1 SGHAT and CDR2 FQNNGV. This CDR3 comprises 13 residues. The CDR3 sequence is CASSLERSQPQHF. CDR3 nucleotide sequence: TGTGCCAGCAGCTTAGAAAGGAGCCAGCCCCAGCATTTT.

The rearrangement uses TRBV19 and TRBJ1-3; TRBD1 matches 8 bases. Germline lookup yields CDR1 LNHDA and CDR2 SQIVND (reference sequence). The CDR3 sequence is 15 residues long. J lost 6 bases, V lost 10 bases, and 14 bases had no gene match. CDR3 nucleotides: TGTGCCACCGCCAAGGGGACAGGAGGACAAAACACCATATATTTT. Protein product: CATAKGTGGQNTIYF.

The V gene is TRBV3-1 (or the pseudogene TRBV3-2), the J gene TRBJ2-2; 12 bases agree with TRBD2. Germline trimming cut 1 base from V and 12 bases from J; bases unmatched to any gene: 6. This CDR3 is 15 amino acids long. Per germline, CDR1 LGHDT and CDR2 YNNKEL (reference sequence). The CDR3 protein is CASSQGLAGASQLFF. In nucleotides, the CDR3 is TGTGCCAGCAGCCAAGGACTAGCGGGGGCCTCACAGCTGTTTTTT.

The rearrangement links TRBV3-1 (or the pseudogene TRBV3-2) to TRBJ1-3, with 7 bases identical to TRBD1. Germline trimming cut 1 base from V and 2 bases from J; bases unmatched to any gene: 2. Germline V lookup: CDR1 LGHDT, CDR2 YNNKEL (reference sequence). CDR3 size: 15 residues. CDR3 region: CASSQAQGAGNTIYF. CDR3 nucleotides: TGTGCCAGCAGCCAAGCTCAGGGGGCTGGAAACACCATATATTTT.

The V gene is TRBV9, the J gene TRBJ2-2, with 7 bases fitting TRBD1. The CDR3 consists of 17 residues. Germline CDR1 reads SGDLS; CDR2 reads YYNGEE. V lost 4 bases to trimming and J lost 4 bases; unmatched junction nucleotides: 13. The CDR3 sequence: CASSSRPGRGSTGELFF. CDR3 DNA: TGTGCCAGCAGCTCCCGACCCGGCAGGGGGTCCACCGGGGAGCTGTTTTTT.

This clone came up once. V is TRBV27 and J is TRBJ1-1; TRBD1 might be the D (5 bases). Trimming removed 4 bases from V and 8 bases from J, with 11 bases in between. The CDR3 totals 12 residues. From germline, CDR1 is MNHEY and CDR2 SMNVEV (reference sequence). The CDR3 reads CASSSWGGEAFF. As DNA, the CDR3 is TGTGCCAGCAGTTCGTGGGGGGGGGAAGCTTTCTTT.

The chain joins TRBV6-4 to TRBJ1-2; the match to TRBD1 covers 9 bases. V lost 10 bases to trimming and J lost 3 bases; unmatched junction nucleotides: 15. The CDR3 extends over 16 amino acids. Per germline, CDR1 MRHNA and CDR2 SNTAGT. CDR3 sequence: CATREGTGSRYYGYTF. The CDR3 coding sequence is TGTGCCACCCGGGAAGGGACAGGGAGCCGCTACTATGGCTACACCTTC.

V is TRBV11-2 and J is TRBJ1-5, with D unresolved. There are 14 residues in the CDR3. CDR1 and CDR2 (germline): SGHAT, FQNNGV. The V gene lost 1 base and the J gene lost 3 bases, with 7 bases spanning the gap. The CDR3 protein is CASSLGQFNQPQHF. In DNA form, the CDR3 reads TGTGCCAGCAGCTTAGGGCAATTCAATCAGCCCCAGCATTTT.

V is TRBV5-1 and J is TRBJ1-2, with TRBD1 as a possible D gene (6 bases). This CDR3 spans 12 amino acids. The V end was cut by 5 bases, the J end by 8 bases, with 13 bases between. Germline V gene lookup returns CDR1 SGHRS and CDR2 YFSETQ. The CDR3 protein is CASSPQGIGYTF. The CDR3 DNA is TGCGCCAGCAGTCCTCAGGGGATAGGCTACACCTTC.

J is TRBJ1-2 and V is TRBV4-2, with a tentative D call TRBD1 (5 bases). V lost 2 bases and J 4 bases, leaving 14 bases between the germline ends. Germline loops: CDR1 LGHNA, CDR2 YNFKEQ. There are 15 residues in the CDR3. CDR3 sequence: CASSQSGAQFYGYTF. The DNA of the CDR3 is TGTGCCAGCAGCCAAAGCGGGGCCCAGTTCTATGGCTACACCTTC.

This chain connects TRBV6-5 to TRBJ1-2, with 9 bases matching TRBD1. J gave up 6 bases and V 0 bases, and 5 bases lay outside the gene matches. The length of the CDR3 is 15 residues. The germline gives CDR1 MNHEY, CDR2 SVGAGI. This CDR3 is CASSYSLRDRDGYTF. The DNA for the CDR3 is TGTGCCAGCAGTTACTCCCTCCGGGACAGGGATGGCTACACCTTC.

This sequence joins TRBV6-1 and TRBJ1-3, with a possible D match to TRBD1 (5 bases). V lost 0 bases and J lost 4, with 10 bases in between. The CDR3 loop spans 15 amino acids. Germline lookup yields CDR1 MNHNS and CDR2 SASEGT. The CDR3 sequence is CASSEARGSGNTIYF. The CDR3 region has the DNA TGTGCCAGCAGTGAAGCAAGGGGATCAGGAAACACCATATATTTT.

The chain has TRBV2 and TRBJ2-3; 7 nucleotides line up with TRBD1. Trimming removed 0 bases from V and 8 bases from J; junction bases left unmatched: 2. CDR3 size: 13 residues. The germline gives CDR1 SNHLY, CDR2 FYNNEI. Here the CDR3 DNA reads TGTGCCAGCAGTGAAGCCCGGGACAGTACGCAGTATTTT. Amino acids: CASSEARDSTQYF.

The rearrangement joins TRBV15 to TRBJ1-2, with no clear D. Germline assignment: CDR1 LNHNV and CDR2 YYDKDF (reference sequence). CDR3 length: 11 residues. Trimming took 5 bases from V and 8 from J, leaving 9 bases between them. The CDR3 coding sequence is TGTGCCACCAGCTCAGAGGAGGGCTACACCTTC. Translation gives CATSSEEGYTF.

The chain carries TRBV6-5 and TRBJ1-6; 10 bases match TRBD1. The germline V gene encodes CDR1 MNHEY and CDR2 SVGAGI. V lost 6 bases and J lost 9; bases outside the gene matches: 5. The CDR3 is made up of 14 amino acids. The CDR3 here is CASRRQGAASPLHF. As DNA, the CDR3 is TGTGCCAGCAGGAGACAGGGGGCGGCTTCACCCCTCCACTTT.

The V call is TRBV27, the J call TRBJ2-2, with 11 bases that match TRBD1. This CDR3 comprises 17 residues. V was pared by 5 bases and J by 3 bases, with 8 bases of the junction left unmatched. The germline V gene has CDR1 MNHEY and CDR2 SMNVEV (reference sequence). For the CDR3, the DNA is TGTGCCAGCAGTATACTCCGGGACAGGGGGTACACCGGGGAGCTGTTTTTT. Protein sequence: CASSILRDRGYTGELFF.

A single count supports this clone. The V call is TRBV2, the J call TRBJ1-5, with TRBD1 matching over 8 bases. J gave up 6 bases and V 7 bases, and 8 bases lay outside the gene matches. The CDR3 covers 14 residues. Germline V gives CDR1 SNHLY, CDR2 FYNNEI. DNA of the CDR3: TGTGCCAGCAACGCGGACAGGGACGGTCAGCCCCAGCATTTT. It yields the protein CASNADRDGQPQHF.

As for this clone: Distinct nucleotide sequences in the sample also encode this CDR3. CDR3 in amino acids: CASSQDWGGTEAFF. CDR3 DNA sequence: TGTGCCAGCAGCCAAGATTGGGGGGGAACTGAAGCTTTCTTT. This chain connects TRBV3-1 (or the pseudogene TRBV3-2) to TRBJ1-1; perhaps TRBD1 as D (5 bases). CDR3 length: 14 residues. Germline CDR1 LGHDT, CDR2 YNNKEL (reference sequence). Trimming shortened V by 0 bases and J by 5 bases, and 10 bases separated the two germline ends.

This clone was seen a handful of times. The CDR3 sequence: CASSLDREETQYF. DNA of the CDR3: TGTGCCAGCAGCCTGGACAGAGAAGAGACCCAGTACTTC. The chain has TRBV11-3 and TRBJ2-5; D perhaps matches TRBD1 (6 bases). V was cut by 5 bases and J by 3 bases, with 10 bases left in between. The CDR3 consists of 13 residues. CDR1 is SGHNT, CDR2 YENEEA, per germline.

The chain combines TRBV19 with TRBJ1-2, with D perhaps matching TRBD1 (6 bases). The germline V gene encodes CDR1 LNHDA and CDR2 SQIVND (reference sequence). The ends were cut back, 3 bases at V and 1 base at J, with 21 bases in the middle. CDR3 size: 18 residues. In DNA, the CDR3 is TGTGCCAGTAGTATTATGCTTGGATTTGCACAGGGTAACTATGGCTACACCTTC. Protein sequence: CASSIMLGFAQGNYGYTF. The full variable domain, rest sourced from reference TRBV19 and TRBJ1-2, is DGGITQSPKYLFRKEGQNVTLSCEQNLNHDAMYWYRQDPGQGLRLIYYSQIVNDFQKGDIAEGYSVSREKKESFPLTVTSAQKNPTAFYLCASSIMLGFAQGNYGYTFGSGTRLTVV.

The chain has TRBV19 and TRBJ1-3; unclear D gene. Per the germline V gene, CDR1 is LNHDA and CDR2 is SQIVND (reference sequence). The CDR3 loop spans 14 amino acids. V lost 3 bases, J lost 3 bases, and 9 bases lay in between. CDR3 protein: CASSMYRFGNTIYF. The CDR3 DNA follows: TGTGCCAGTAGTATGTATCGGTTTGGAAACACCATATATTTT.

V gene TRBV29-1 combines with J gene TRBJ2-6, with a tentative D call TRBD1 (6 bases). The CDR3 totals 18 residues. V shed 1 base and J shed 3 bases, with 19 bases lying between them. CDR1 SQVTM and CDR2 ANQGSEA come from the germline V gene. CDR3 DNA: TGCAGCGTTGAAGGCAAAAAACATTACAGGGTTGGGGCCAACGTCCTGACTTTC. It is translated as CSVEGKKHYRVGANVLTF. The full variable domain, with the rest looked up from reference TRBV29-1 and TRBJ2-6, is SAVISQKPSRDICQRGTSLTIQCQVDSQVTMMFWYRQQPGQSLTLIATANQGSEATYESGFVIDKFPISRPNLTFSTLTVSNMSPEDSSIYLCSVEGKKHYRVGANVLTFGAGSRLTVL.

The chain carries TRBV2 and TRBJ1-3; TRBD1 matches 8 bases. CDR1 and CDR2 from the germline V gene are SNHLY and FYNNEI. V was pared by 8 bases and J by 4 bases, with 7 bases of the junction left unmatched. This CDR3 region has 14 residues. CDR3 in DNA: TGTGCCAGCTTCCAGGGGGCGCACGGAAACACCATATATTTT. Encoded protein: CASFQGAHGNTIYF.

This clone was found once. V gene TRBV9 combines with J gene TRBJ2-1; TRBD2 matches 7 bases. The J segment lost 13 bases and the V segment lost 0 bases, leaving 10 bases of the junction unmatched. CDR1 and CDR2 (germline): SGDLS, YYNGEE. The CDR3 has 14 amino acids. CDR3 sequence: CASSVVGAGSSQFF. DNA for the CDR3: TGTGCCAGCAGCGTAGTCGGAGCGGGGAGCTCTCAGTTCTTC.

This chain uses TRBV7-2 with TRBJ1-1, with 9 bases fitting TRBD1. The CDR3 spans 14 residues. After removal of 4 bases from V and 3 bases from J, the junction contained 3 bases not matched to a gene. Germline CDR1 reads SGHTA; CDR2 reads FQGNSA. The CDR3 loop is CASSSRQGDTEAFF. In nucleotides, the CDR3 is TGTGCCAGCAGCTCACGACAGGGGGACACTGAAGCTTTCTTT.

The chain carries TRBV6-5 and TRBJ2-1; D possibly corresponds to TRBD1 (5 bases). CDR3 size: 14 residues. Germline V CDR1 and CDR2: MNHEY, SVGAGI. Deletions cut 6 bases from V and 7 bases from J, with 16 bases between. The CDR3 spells CASRAQGGWNEQFF. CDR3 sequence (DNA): TGTGCCAGCAGGGCCCAGGGTGGCTGGAATGAGCAGTTCTTC.

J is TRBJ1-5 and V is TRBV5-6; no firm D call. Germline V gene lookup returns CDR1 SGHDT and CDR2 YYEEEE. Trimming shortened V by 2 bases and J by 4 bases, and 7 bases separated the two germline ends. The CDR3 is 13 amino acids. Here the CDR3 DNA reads TGTGCCAGCAGCTTTCGGGGAAATCAGCCCCAGCATTTT. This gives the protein CASSFRGNQPQHF.

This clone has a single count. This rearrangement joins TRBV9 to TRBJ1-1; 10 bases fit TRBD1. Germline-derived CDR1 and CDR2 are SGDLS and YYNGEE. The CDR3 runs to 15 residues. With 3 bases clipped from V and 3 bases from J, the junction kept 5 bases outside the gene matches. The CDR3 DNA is TGTGCCAGCAGCGCCGGACAGGGGGGGTACACTGAAGCTTTCTTT. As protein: CASSAGQGGYTEAFF.

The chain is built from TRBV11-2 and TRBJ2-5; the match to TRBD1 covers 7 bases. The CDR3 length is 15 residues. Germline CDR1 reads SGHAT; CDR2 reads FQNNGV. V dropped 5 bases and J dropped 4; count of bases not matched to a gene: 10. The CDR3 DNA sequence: TGTGCCAGCAGCGTAACACAGGGGTTGTTAGAGACCCAGTACTTC. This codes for CASSVTQGLLETQYF.